This T cell receptor (beta chain) originates from a study of cytomegalovirus exposure and HLA in healthy donors. On the study more broadly: Earlier results showed 117 million unique TCR beta sequences derived from roughly 200 million T cells.

This CDR3 has 14 amino acids. Germline assignment: CDR1 MNHEY and CDR2 SMNVEV (reference sequence). Remarks on this clone: The antigen is unknown.

Study-wide findings and caveats: The authors confirmed in vitro that three CMV-associated chains were specific for CMV antigens. V- and J-gene trimming of TCR beta was linked (in a later analysis) to a missense DCLRE1C variant.

With 60 Vbeta and 13 Jbeta primers, the PCR was carried out. Only in-frame clones appear in the TCRdb table, and some are missing; sequencing was by immunoSEQ multiplex PCR. This sample carries 150,000 to 200,000 clones, roughly 87% of them seen once, and the ten largest clones take about 0.21%. The chain uses TRBV27 and TRBJ2-5; D is perhaps TRBD2 (6 bases). The J call may be in error: the DNA end matches TRBJ2-7 better. This receptor was obtained from a girl under three years old in good health and CMV-seronegative. Sample: PBMCs. The CDR3 spells CASSQYKTSNEQYF. The DNA of the CDR3 is TGTGCCAGCAGTCAATACAAGACTAGTAACGAGCAGTACTTC.